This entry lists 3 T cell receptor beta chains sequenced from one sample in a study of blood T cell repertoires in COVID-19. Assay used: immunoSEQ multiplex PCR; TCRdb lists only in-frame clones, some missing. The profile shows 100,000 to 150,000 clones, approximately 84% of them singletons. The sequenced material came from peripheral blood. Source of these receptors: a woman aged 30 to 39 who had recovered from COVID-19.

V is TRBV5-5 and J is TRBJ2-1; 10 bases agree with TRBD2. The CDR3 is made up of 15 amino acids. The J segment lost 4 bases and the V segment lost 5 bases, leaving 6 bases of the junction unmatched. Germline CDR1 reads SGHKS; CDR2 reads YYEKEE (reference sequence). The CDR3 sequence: CASRSTSGEYNEQFF. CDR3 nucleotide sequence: TGTGCCAGCAGATCTACTAGCGGGGAATACAATGAGCAGTTCTTC.

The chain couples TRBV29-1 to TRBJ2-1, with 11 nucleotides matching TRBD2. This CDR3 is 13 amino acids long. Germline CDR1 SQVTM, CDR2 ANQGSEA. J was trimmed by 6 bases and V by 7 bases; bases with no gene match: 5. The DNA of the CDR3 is TGCAGCGACAGACTAGCGGGGCCCAATGAGCAGTTCTTC. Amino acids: CSDRLAGPNEQFF.

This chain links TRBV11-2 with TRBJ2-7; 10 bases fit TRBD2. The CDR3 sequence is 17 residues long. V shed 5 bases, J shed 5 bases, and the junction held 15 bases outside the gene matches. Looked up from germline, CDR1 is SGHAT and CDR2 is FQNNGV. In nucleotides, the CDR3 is TGTGCCAGCAGCGTCAGCCCCAGCGGGGGGGCCCGCCACGAGCAGTACTTC. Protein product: CASSVSPSGGARHEQYF.